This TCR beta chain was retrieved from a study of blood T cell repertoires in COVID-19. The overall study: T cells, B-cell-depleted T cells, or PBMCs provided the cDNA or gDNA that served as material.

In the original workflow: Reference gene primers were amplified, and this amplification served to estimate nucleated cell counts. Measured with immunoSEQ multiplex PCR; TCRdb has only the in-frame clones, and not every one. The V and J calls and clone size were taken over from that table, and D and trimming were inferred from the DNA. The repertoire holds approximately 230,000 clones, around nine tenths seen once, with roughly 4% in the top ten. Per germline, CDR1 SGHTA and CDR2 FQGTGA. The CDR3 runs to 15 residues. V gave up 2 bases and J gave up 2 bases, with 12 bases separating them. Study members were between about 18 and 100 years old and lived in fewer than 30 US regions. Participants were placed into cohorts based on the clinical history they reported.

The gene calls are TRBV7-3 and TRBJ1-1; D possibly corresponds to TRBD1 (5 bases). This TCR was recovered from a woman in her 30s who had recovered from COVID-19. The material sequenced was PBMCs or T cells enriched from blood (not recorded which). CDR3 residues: CASSLVGQGNTEAFF. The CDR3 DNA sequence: TGTGCCAGCAGCTTAGTCGGGCAGGGCAACACTGAAGCTTTCTTT.